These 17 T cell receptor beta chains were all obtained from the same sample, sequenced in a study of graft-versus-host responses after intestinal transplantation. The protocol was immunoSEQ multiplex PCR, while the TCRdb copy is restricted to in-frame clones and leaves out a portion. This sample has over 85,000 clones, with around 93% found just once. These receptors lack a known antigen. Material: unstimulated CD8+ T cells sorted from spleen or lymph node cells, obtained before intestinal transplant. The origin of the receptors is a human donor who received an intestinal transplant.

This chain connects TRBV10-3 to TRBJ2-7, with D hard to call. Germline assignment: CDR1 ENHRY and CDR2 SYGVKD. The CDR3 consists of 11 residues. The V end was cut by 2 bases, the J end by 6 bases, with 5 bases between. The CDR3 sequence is CAISEGGEQYF. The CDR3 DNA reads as TGTGCCATCAGTGAGGGTGGCGAGCAGTACTTC.

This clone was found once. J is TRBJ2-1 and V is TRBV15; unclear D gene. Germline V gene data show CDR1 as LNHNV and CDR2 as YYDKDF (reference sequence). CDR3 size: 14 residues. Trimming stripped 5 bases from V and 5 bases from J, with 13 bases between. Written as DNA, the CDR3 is TGTGCCACCAGCCCCCGGGCCTTCCACAATGAGCAGTTCTTC. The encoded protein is CATSPRAFHNEQFF.

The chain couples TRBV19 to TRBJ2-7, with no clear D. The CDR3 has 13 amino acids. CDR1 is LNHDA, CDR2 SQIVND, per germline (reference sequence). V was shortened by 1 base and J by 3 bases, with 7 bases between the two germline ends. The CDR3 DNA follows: TGTGCCAGTAGTATAGCCCTACGCTACGAGCAGTACTTC. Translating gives CASSIALRYEQYF. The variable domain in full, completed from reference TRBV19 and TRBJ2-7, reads DGGITQSPKYLFRKEGQNVTLSCEQNLNHDAMYWYRQDPGQGLRLIYYSQIVNDFQKGDIAEGYSVSREKKESFPLTVTSAQKNPTAFYLCASSIALRYEQYFGPGTRLTVT.

CDR3 in DNA: TGTGCCAGCAGTTCGATACTGGGACAGGGACGGAAGCAGCCCCAGCATTTT. Translated: CASSSILGQGRKQPQHF. The chain recombines TRBV7-8 with TRBJ1-5; 9 positions match TRBD1. V trimming: 6 bases; J trimming: 7 bases; junction bases outside the gene matches: 16. The germline CDR1 and CDR2 sequences are SGHVS and FQNEAQ. This CDR3 comprises 17 residues. Variable domain in full (rest from reference TRBV7-8 and TRBJ1-5): GAGVSQSPRYKVAKRGQDVALRCDPISGHVSLFWYQQALGQGPEFLTYFQNEAQLDKSGLPSDRFFAERPEGSVSTLKIQRTQQEDSAVYLCASSSILGQGRKQPQHFGDGTRLSIL.

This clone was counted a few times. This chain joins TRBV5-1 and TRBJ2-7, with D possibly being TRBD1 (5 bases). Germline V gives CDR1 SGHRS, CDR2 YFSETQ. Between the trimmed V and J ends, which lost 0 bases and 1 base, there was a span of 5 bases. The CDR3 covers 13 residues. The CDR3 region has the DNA TGCGCCAGCAGCTTGGGACAGTCCTACGAGCAGTACTTC. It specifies CASSLGQSYEQYF.

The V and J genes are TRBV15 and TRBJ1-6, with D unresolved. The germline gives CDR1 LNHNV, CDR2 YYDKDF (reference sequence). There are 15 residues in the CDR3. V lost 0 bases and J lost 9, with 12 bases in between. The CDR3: CATSRDKGTVSPLHF. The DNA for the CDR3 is TGTGCCACCAGCAGAGATAAGGGTACGGTTTCACCCCTCCACTTT.

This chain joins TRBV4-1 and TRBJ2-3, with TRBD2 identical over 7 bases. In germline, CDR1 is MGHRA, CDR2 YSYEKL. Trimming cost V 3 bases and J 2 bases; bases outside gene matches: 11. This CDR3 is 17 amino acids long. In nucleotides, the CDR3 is TGCGCCAGCAGCCACCCCCCTCCTAGCGGTTTCACAGATACGCAGTATTTT. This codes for CASSHPPPSGFTDTQYF.

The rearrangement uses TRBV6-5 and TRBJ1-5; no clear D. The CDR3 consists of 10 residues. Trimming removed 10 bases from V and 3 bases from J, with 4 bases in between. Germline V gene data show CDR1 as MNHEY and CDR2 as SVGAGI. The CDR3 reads CATSNQPQHF. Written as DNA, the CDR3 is TGTGCCACCTCCAATCAGCCCCAGCATTTT.

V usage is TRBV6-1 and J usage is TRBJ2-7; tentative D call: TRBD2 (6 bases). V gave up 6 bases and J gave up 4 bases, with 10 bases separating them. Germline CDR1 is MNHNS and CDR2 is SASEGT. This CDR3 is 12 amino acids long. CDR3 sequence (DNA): TGTGCCAGCAGCCCCGGGGGTTACGAGCAGTACTTC. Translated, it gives CASSPGGYEQYF.

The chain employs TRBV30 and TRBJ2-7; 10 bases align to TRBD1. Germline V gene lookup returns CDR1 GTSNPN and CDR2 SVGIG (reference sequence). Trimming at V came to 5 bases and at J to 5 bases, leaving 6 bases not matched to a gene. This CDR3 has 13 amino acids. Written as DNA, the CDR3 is TGTGCCTGGGGGGAGACAGGGGGCAACGAGCAGTACTTC. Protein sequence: CAWGETGGNEQYF.

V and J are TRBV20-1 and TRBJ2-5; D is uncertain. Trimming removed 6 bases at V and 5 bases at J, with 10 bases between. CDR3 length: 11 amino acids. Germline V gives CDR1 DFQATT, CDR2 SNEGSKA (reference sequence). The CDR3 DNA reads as TGCAGTGCGGCCCTCCGGGAGACCCAGTACTTC. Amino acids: CSAALRETQYF.

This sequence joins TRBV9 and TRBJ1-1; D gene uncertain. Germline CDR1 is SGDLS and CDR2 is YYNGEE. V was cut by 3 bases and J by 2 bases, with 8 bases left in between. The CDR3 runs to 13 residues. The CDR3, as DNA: TGTGCCAGCAGCGCGGGCCCTAACACTGAAGCTTTCTTT. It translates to CASSAGPNTEAFF.

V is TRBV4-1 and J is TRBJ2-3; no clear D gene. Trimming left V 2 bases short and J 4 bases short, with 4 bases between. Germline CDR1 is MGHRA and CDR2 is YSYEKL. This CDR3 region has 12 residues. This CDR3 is CASSQLADTQYF. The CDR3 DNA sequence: TGCGCCAGCAGCCAACTCGCAGATACGCAGTATTTT.

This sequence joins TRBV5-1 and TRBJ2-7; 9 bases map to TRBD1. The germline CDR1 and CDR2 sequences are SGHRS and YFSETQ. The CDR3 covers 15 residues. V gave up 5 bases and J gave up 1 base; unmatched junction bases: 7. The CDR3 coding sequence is TGCGCCAGCAGTCCGGGACAGGGTCTATCCTACGAGCAGTACTTC. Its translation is CASSPGQGLSYEQYF. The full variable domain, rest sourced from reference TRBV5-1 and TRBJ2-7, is KAGVTQTPRYLIKTRGQQVTLSCSPISGHRSVSWYQQTPGQGLQFLFEYFSETQRNKGNFPGRFSGRQFSNSRSEMNVSTLELGDSALYLCASSPGQGLSYEQYFGPGTRLTVT.

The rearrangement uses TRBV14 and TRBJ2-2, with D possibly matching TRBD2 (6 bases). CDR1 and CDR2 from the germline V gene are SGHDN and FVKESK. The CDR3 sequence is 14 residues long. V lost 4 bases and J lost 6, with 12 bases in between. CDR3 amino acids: CASSRDFGSGELFF. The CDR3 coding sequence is TGTGCCAGCAGCCGGGACTTCGGTTCCGGGGAGCTGTTTTTT.

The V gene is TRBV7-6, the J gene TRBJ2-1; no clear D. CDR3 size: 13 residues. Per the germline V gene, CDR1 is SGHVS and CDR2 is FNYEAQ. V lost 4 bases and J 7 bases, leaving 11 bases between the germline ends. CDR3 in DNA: TGTGCCAGCAGCTCTACCCCGAAAAATGAGCAGTTCTTC. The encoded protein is CASSSTPKNEQFF.

CDR3 sequence reads: CASSLFTGDGETQYF. The CDR3 region has the DNA TGTGCCAGCAGTTTATTCACAGGGGATGGAGAGACCCAGTACTTC. This chain joins TRBV27 and TRBJ2-5, with 7 positions matching TRBD1. Germline V gene data show CDR1 as MNHEY and CDR2 as SMNVEV (reference sequence). After removal of 1 base from V and 4 bases from J, the junction contained 6 bases not matched to a gene. The CDR3 consists of 15 residues.